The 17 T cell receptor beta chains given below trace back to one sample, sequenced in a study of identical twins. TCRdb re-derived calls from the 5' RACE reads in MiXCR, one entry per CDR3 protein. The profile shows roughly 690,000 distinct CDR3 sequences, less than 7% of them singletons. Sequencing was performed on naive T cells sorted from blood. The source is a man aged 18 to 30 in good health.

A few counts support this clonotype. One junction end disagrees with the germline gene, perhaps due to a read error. CDR3 in DNA: TGCGCCAGCCGTGAGGGGGTGGCGAACACCGGGGAGCTGTTTTTT. Translated, it gives CASREGVANTGELFF. The chain joins TRBV10-1 to TRBJ2-2; tentatively, D is TRBD1 (6 bases). There are 15 residues in the CDR3. Germline CDR1 is WNHNN and CDR2 is SYGVQD (reference sequence).

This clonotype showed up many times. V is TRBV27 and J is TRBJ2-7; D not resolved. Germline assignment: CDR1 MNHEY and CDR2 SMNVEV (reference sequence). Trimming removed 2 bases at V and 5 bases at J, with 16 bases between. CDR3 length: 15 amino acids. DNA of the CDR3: TGTGCCAGCAGTTTACTACCCGCCACCTTCCACGAGCAGTACGTC. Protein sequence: CASSLLPATFHEQYV.

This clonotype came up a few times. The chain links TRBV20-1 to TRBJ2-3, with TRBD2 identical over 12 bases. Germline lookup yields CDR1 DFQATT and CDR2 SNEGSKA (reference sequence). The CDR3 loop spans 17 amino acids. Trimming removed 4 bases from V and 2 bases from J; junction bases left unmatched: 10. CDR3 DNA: TGCAGTGCTACGCGTCTAGCGGGAGGGGGGGCCACAGATACGCAGTATTTT. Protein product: CSATRLAGGGATDTQYF.

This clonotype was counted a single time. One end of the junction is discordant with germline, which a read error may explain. The CDR3 DNA reads as TGCGCCAGCAGCTTGGCGGCAGGGGATGGCTACATCTTC. The encoded protein is CASSLAAGDGYIF. V usage is TRBV5-1 and J usage is TRBJ1-2, with D perhaps matching TRBD1 (6 bases). CDR1 SGHRS and CDR2 YFSETQ come from the germline V gene. This CDR3 has 13 residues.

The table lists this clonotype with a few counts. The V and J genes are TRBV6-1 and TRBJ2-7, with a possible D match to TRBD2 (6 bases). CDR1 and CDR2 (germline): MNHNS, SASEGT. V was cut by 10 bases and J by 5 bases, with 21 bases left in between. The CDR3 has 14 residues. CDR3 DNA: TGTGCCACCAGGGCCTACGGGGGAGTCGACGAGCAGTACTTC. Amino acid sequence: CATRAYGGVDEQYF.

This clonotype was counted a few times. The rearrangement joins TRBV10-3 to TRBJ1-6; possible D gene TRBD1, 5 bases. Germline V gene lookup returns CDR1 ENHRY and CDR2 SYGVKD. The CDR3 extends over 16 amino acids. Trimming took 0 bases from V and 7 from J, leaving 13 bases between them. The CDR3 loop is CAISESAAKGNSPLHF. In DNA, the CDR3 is TGTGCCATCAGTGAGTCTGCGGCCAAGGGGAATTCACCCCTCCACTTT.

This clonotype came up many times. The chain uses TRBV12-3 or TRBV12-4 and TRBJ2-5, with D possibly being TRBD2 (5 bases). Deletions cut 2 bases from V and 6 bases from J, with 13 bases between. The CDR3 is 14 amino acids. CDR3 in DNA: TGTGCCAGCAGTTTAATCGGGGTCTTGAAGACCCAGTACTTC. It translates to CASSLIGVLKTQYF.

Here the CDR3 DNA reads TGTGCCAGCAGTTCCTCCCCCCGATGGAACAGCACAGATACGCAGTATTTT. This encodes CASSSSPRWNSTDTQYF. The chain carries TRBV12-3 or TRBV12-4 and TRBJ2-3, with no clear D. Trimming removed 4 bases at V and 0 bases at J, with 17 bases between. The CDR3 covers 17 residues.

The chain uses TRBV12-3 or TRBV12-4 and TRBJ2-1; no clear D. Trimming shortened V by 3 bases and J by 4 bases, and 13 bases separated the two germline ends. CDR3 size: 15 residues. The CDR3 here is CASSLTADFYNEQFF. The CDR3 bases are TGTGCCAGCAGTTTGACCGCAGACTTTTACAATGAGCAGTTCTTC.

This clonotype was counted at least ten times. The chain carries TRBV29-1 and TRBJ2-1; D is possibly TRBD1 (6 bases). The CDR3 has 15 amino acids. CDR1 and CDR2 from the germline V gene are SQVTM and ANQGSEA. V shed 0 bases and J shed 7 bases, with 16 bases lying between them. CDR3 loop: CSVEDRRGGFNEQFF. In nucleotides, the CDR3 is TGCAGCGTTGAAGATCGCAGGGGTGGGTTTAATGAGCAGTTCTTC.

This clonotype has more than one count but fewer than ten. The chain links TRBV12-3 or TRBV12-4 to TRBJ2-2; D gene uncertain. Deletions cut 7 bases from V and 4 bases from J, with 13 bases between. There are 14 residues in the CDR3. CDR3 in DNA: TGTGCCAGCACCTTCAAATCGGGCACCGGGGAGCTGTTTTTT. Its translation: CASTFKSGTGELFF.

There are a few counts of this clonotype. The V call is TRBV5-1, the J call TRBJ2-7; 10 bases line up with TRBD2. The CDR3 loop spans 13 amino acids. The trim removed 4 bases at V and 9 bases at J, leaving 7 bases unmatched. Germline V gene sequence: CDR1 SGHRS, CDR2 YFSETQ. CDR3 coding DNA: TGCGCCAGCAGCGACGCCGGGACTAGCGTGCAGTACTTC. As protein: CASSDAGTSVQYF.

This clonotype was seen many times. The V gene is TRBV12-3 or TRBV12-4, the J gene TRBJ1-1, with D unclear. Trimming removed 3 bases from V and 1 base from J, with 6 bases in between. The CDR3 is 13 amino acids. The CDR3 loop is CASSFKGNTEAFF. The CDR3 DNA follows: TGTGCCAGCAGTTTCAAGGGGAACACTGAAGCTTTCTTT.

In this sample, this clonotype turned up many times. The CDR3 reads CSAREPGTHENIQYF. The CDR3 nucleotides read TGCAGTGCTAGAGAACCCGGGACGCACGAGAACATTCAGTACTTC. V and J are TRBV20-1 and TRBJ2-4; D may correspond to TRBD1 or TRBD2 (5 bases each). Trimming left V 0 bases short and J 7 bases short, with 16 bases between. This CDR3 has 15 residues. Germline V CDR1 and CDR2: DFQATT, SNEGSKA (reference sequence).

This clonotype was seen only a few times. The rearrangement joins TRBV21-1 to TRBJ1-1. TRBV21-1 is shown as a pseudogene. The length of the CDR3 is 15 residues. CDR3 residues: CASSPRMSRLLYAFF. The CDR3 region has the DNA TGTGCCAGCAGCCCGCGCATGAGTCGATTATTATATGCTTTCTTT.

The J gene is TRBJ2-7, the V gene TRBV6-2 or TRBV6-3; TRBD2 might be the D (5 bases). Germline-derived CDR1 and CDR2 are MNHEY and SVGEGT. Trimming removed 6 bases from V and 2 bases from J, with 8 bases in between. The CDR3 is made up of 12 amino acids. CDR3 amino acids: CASRGDTYEQYF. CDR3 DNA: TGTGCCAGCAGGGGAGATACCTACGAGCAGTACTTC.

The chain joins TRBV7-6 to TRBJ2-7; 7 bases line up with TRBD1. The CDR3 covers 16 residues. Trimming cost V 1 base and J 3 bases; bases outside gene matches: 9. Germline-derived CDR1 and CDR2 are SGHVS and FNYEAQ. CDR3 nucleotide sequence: TGTGCCAGCAGCTTAGAGGGAAGACAGGGCGGCTACGAGCAGTACTTC. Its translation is CASSLEGRQGGYEQYF. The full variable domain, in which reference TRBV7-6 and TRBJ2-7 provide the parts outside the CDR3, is GAGVSQSPRYKVTKRGQDVALRCDPISGHVSLYWYRQALGQGPEFLTYFNYEAQQDKSGLPNDRFSAERPEGSISTLTIQRTEQRDSAMYRCASSLEGRQGGYEQYFGPGTRLTVT.